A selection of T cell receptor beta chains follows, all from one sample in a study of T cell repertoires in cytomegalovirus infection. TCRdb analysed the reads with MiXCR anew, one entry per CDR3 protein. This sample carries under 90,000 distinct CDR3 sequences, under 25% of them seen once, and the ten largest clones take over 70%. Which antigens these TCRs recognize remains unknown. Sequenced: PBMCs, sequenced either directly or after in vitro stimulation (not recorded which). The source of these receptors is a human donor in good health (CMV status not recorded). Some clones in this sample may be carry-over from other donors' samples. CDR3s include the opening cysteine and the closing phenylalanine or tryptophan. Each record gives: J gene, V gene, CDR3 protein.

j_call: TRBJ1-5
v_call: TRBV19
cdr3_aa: CASSIILGDQPQHF

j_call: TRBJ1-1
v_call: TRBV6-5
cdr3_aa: CASSLNTSPGQKAFF

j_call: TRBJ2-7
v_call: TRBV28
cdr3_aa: CASSTDNYEQYF

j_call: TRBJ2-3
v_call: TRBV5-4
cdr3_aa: CASRREAGGADTQYF

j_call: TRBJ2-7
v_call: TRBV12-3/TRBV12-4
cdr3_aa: CAIGGQGRYEQYF

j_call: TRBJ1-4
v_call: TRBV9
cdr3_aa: CASSPKTRQARNEKLFF

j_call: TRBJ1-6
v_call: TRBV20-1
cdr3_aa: CSASTGKKDSPLHF

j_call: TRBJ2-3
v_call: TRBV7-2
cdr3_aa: CASSSGTSADTQYF

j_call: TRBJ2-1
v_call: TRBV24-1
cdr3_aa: CATGRRGGRWGDEQFF

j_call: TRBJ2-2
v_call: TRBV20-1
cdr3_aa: CSAREVAGVRNTGELFF

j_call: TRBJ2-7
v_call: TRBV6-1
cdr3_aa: CASSGTGSSGYEQYF

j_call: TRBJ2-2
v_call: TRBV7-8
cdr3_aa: CASSPASRGNTGELFF

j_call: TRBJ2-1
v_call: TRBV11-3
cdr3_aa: CASSLGLAGPSEQFF

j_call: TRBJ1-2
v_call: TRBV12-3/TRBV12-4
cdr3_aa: CASSLFGMGRYGYTF

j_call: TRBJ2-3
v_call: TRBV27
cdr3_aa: CASRLIDPTDTQYF

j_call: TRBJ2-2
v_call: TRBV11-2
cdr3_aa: CASSPAGELFF

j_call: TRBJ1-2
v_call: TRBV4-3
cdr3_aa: CASSQEFPSAGSLTNYGYTF

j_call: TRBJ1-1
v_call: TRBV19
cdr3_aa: CATQKNTEAFF

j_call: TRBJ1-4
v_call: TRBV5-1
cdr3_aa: CASRGGATEKLFF

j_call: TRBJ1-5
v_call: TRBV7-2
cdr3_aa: CASSLGLRDGNQPQHF

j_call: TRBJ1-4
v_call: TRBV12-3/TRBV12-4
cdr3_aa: CASSLGFGLSTWEKLFF